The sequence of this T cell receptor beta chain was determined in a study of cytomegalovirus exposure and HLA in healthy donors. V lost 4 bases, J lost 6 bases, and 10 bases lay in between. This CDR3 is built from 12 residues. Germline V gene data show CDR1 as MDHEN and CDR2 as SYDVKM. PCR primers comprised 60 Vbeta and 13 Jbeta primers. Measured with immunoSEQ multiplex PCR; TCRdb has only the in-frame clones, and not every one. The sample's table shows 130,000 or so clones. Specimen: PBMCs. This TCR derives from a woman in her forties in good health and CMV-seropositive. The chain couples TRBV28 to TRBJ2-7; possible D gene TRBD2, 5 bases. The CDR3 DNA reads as TGTGCCAGCAGTTCAGCCGGGGTCGAGCAGTACTTC. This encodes CASSSAGVEQYF.